These 15 T cell receptor beta chains share one sample of origin, sequenced in a study of T cell changes during pregnancy in multiple sclerosis. Some clones are missing from TCRdb's copy, which holds only in-frame ones; the method was immunoSEQ multiplex PCR. The top ten hold 2.5% to 4% of the sample, which has 100,000 or so clones, about 90% seen once. The material sequenced was peripheral blood, taken in the second trimester of pregnancy. Receptor source: a female donor with multiple sclerosis, enrolled in a pregnancy study.

The CDR3 loop reads CAWTQSPLQGLIQETQYF. Here the CDR3 DNA reads TGTGCCTGGACCCAATCACCCTTACAGGGTCTTATTCAAGAGACCCAGTACTTC. The V and J genes are TRBV30 and TRBJ2-5; possibly TRBD1 for D (6 bases). The ends were cut back, 4 bases at V and 2 bases at J, with 26 bases in the middle. The CDR3 sequence is 18 residues long. Germline CDR1 and CDR2: GTSNPN and SVGIG (reference sequence).

This chain uses TRBV4-1 with TRBJ2-7; weak D call: TRBD2 (6 bases). V was pared by 4 bases and J by 2 bases, with 12 bases between. In germline, CDR1 is MGHRA, CDR2 YSYEKL. This CDR3 region has 14 residues. CDR3 sequence: CASSLTGGTYEQYF. The CDR3 DNA is TGCGCCAGCAGCCTCACCGGCGGGACCTACGAGCAGTACTTC.

This clone was seen once. DNA of the CDR3: TGTGCCACCAGCATTGGAGGGCTCGGTCAGCCCCAGCATTTT. This gives the protein CATSIGGLGQPQHF. The V and J genes are TRBV15 and TRBJ1-5; D remains unclear. Trimming stripped 4 bases from V and 6 bases from J, with 13 bases between. This CDR3 has 14 amino acids. CDR1 and CDR2 from the germline V gene are LNHNV and YYDKDF (reference sequence).

This rearrangement joins TRBV4-3 to TRBJ2-7; TRBD1 matches 10 bases. Germline lookup yields CDR1 LGHNA and CDR2 YSLEER. CDR3 length equals 16 residues. The J segment lost 5 bases and the V segment lost 4 bases, leaving 11 bases of the junction unmatched. The CDR3 DNA reads as TGCGCCAGCAGCCGCGTAACCGGGACAGGGGTGGACGAGCAGTACTTC. It translates to CASSRVTGTGVDEQYF.

Comment on this clone: The same CDR3 also results from other DNA sequences found in this sample. The chain links TRBV19 to TRBJ2-3; 7 nucleotides align to TRBD1. The V segment lost 3 bases and the J segment 6 bases; nucleotides outside the gene matches: 0. CDR1 LNHDA and CDR2 SQIVND come from the germline V gene (reference sequence). The CDR3 extends over 12 amino acids. For the CDR3, the DNA is TGTGCCAGTAGTATCAGGGGGGATACGCAGTATTTT. Its translation is CASSIRGDTQYF.

The CDR3 coding sequence is TGCAGCGTTGGGGCCTTTAACACAGATACGCAGTATTTT. This encodes CSVGAFNTDTQYF. The V and J genes are TRBV29-1 and TRBJ2-3; no clear D. V lost 4 bases and J lost 2, with 10 bases in between. Germline CDR1 SQVTM, CDR2 ANQGSEA. The CDR3 runs to 13 residues.

This clone was picked up one time. This rearrangement joins TRBV30 to TRBJ2-6; tentatively, D is TRBD2 (5 bases). This CDR3 comprises 14 residues. Trimming stripped 2 bases from V and 2 bases from J, with 7 bases between. In germline, CDR1 is GTSNPN, CDR2 SVGIG (reference sequence). The CDR3: CAWSHGAGANVLTF. The CDR3 bases are TGTGCCTGGAGTCACGGGGCTGGGGCCAACGTCCTGACTTTC.

V and J are TRBV15 and TRBJ2-2; TRBD1 aligns across 9 bases. CDR1 and CDR2 (germline): LNHNV, YYDKDF (reference sequence). The CDR3 totals 15 residues. V gave up 1 base and J gave up 5 bases; unmatched junction bases: 2. CDR3 sequence (DNA): TGTGCCACCAGCAGAGGACAGGGGGTAACCGGGGAGCTGTTTTTT. Translating it yields CATSRGQGVTGELFF.

This rearrangement joins TRBV19 to TRBJ2-1; TRBD1 agrees at 11 bases. CDR1 is LNHDA and CDR2 is SQIVND in the germline V gene (reference sequence). The length of the CDR3 is 15 residues. V trimming: 5 bases; J trimming: 9 bases; junction bases outside the gene matches: 9. The DNA of the CDR3 is TGTGCCAGTAGTGCCCGCGGGACAGGGGGTAGTGAGCAGTTCTTC. It is translated as CASSARGTGGSEQFF.

In DNA, the CDR3 is TGTGCCAGCAGCACGTTTCCGGGACAGCAAGAGACCCAGTACTTC. Protein product: CASSTFPGQQETQYF. The J gene is TRBJ2-5, the V gene TRBV9; 7 bases match TRBD1. Germline V gene data show CDR1 as SGDLS and CDR2 as YYNGEE. This CDR3 spans 15 amino acids. The V segment lost 4 bases and the J segment 2 bases; nucleotides outside the gene matches: 8.

The chain is built from TRBV6-4 and TRBJ2-2; tentative D call: TRBD2 (6 bases). This CDR3 spans 16 amino acids. Looked up from germline, CDR1 is MRHNA and CDR2 is SNTAGT. Deletions cut 3 bases from V and 2 bases from J, with 13 bases between. The CDR3 sequence is CASSDKASANTGELFF. As DNA, the CDR3 is TGTGCCAGCAGTGATAAAGCTAGCGCAAACACCGGGGAGCTGTTTTTT.

V usage is TRBV28 and J usage is TRBJ2-1; D is undetermined. V was shortened by 2 bases and J by 8 bases, with 7 bases between the two germline ends. The CDR3 spans 12 residues. The germline V gene has CDR1 MDHEN and CDR2 SYDVKM. Here the CDR3 DNA reads TGTGCCAGCAGTTTAATTGAGGATGAGCAGTTCTTC. Its translation: CASSLIEDEQFF. Filled out from reference TRBV28 and TRBJ2-1, the complete variable domain reads DVKVTQSSRYLVKRTGEKVFLECVQDMDHENMFWYRQDPGLGLRLIYFSYDVKMKEKGDIPEGYSVSREKKERFSLILESASTNQTSMYLCASSLIEDEQFFGPGTRLTVL.

The chain recombines TRBV29-1 with TRBJ2-7, with TRBD1 identical over 8 bases. Losses at the gene ends were 7 bases for V and 6 bases for J; bases not matched to a gene: 11. The CDR3 length is 13 residues. Germline V gives CDR1 SQVTM, CDR2 ANQGSEA. The CDR3 here is CSARTGSFAEQYF. CDR3 bases: TGCAGCGCCCGGACAGGGTCTTTTGCCGAGCAGTACTTC.

This chain uses TRBV10-3 with TRBJ1-4; 7 positions match TRBD1. Germline V CDR1 and CDR2: ENHRY, SYGVKD. V was clipped by 5 bases and J by 5 bases; unmatched bases: 2. The CDR3 spans 13 residues. CDR3 bases: TGTGCCATCAGTCTGGGACAGAATGAAAAACTGTTTTTT. Its translation is CAISLGQNEKLFF.

The chain couples TRBV21-1 to TRBJ2-1; the table's TRBD2 call for D was not verified on the DNA. TRBV21-1 is a listed pseudogene. CDR3 length: 21 amino acids. CDR3 region: CASTKARTSGSTESRYNEQFF. The CDR3 nucleotides read TGTGCCAGCACCAAAGCCAGAACTAGCGGGAGTACGGAGTCCCGCTACAATGAGCAGTTCTTC.